Listed here is a single T cell receptor (beta chain). Its antigen is undetermined. This sample was included in a study of CD4+ T cells in melanoma. TCRdb keeps only in-frame clones here, not all; method: immunoSEQ multiplex PCR. The data show some 110,000 clones, with approximately 90% seen just once and around 3.3% held by the top ten. Germline-derived CDR1 and CDR2 are LNHDA and SQIVND (reference sequence). Trimming removed 6 bases from V and 5 bases from J, with 13 bases in between. This CDR3 contains 13 residues. Study-wide findings and caveats: Reportedly, melanoma neoantigen-specific CD4+ T cells showed varied differentiation states.

The TCR sequence derives from a human donor with melanoma. The chain combines TRBV19 with TRBJ2-5, with D perhaps TRBD1 (6 bases). The sample consisted of peripheral blood. CDR3 sequence: CASSYRVSETQYF. In DNA, the CDR3 is TGTGCCAGTAGCTACAGGGTCTCCGAGACCCAGTACTTC.